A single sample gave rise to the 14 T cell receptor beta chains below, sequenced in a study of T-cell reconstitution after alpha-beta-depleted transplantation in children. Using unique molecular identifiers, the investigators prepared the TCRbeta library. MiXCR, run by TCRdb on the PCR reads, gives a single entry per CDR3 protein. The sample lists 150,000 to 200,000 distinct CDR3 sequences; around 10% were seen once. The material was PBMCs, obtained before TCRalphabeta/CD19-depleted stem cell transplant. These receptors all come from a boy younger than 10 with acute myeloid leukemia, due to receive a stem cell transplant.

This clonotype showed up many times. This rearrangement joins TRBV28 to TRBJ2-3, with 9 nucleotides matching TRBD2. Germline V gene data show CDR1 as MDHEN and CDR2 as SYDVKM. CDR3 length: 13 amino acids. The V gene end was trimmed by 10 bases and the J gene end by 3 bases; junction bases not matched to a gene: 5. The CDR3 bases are TGTGCCACCGGACTAGCGAGTACAGATACGCAGTATTTT. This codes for CATGLASTDTQYF. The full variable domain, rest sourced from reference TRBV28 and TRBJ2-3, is DVKVTQSSRYLVKRTGEKVFLECVQDMDHENMFWYRQDPGLGLRLIYFSYDVKMKEKGDIPEGYSVSREKKERFSLILESASTNQTSMYLCATGLASTDTQYFGPGTRLTVL.

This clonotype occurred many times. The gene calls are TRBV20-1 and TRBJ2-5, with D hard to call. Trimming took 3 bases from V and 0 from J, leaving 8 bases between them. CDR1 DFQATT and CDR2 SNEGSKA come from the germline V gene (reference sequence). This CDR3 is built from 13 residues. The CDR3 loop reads CSASVQNQETQYF. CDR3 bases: TGCAGTGCTAGTGTGCAGAACCAAGAGACCCAGTACTTC.

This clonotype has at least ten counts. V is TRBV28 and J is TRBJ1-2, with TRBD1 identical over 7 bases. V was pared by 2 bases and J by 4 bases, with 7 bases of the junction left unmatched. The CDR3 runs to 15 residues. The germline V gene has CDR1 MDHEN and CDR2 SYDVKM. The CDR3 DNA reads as TGTGCCAGCAGTTTAAGTTTAGGGGGCACCTATGGCTACACCTTC. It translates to CASSLSLGGTYGYTF.

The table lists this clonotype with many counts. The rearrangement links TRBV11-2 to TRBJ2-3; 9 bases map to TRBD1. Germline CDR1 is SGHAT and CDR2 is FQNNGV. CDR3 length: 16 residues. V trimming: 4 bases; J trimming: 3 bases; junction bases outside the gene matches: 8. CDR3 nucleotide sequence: TGTGCCAGCAGCTCTTACCGGGACAGGGTAACAGATACGCAGTATTTT. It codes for CASSSYRDRVTDTQYF. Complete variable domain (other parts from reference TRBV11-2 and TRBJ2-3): EAGVAQSPRYKIIEKRQSVAFWCNPISGHATLYWYQQILGQGPKLLIQFQNNGVVDDSQLPKDRFSAERLKGVDSTLKIQPAKLEDSAVYLCASSSYRDRVTDTQYFGPGTRLTVL.

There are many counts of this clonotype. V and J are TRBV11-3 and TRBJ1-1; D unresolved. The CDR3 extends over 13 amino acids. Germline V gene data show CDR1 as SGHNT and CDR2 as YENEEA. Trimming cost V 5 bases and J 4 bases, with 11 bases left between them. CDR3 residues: CASSPGVGTEAFF. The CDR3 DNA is TGTGCCAGCAGCCCCGGCGTAGGCACTGAAGCTTTCTTT.

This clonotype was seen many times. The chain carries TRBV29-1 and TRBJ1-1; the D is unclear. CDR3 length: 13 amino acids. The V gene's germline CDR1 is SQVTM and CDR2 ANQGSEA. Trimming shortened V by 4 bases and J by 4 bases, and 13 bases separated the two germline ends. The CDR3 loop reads CSVVRRDGTEAFF. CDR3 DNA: TGCAGCGTTGTAAGGAGGGATGGCACTGAAGCTTTCTTT.

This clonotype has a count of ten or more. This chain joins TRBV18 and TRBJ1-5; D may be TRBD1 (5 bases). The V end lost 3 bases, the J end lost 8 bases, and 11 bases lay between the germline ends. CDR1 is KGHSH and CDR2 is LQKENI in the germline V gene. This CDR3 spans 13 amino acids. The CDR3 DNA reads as TGTGCCAGCTCACCCGGGGGGGTTGAGCCCCAGCATTTT. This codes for CASSPGGVEPQHF.

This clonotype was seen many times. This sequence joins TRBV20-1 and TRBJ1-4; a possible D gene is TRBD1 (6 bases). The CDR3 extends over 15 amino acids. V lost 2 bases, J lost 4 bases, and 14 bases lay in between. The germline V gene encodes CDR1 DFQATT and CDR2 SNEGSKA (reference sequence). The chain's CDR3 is CSARTSDSFNEKLFF. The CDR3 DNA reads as TGCAGTGCTAGAACCTCGGACAGTTTTAATGAAAAACTGTTTTTT.

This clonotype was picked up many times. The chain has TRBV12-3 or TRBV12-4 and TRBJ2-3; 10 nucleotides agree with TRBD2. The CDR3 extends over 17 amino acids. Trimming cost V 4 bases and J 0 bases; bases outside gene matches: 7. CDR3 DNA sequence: TGTGCCAGCAGTTGGTTAGCGGGGGGCATTAGCACAGATACGCAGTATTTT. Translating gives CASSWLAGGISTDTQYF.

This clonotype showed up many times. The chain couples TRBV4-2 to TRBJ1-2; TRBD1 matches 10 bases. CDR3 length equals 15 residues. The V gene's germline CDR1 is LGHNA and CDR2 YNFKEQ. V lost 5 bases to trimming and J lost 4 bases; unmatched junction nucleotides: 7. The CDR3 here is CASSYDRGRIYGYTF. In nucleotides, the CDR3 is TGTGCCAGCAGCTACGACAGGGGGCGAATCTATGGCTACACCTTC.

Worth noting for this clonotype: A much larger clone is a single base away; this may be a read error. The CDR3 loop is CARSLVSGGQGYLDYGYTF. The DNA for the CDR3 is TGTGCCCGCAGCTTAGTATCAGGCGGACAGGGCTACCTGGACTATGGCTACACCTTC. The chain is built from TRBV11-1 and TRBJ1-2; 8 bases are a match to TRBD1. The CDR3 spans 19 residues. Germline CDR1 is SGHAT and CDR2 is FQDESV (reference sequence).

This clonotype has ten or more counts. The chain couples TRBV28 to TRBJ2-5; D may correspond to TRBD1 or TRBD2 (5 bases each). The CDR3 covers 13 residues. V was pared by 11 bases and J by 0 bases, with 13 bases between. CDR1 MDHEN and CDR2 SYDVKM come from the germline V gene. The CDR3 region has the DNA TGTGCCGGAGGAGCGACAGACCAAGAGACCCAGTACTTC. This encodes CAGGATDQETQYF.

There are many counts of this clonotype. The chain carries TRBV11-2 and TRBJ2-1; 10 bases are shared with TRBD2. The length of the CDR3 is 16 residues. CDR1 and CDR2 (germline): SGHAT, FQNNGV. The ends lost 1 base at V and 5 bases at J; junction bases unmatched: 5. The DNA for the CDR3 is TGTGCCAGCAGCTTAGCAGCGGGAGGGGTCCACAATGAGCAGTTCTTC. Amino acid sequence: CASSLAAGGVHNEQFF.

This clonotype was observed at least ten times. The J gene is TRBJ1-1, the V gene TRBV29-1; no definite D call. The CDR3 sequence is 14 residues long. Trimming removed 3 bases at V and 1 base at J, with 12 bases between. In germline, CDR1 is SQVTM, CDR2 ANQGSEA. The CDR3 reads CSVDDPGRNTEAFF. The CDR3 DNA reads TGCAGCGTTGATGACCCCGGGCGGAACACTGAAGCTTTCTTT.